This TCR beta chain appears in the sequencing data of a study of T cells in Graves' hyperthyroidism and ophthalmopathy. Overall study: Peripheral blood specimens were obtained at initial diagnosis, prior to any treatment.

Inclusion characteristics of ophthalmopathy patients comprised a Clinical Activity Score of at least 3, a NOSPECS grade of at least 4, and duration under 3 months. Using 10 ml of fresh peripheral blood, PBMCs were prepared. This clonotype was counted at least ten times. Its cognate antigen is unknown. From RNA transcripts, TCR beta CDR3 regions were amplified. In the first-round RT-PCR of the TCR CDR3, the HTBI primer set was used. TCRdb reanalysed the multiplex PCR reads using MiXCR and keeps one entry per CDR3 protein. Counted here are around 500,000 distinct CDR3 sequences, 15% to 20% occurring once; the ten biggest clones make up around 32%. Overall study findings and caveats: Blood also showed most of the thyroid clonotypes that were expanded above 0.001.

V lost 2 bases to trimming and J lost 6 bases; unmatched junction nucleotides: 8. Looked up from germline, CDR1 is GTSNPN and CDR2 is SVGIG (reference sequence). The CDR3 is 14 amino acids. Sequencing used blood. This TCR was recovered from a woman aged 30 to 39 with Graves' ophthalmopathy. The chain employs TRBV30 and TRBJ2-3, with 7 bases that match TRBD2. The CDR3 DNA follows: TGTGCCTGGAGTTGGGCTAGCGGAGCTGATACGCAGTATTTT. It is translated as CAWSWASGADTQYF.